These T cell receptor beta chains were read from a single sample in a study of cytomegalovirus exposure and HLA in healthy donors. Only in-frame clones appear in the TCRdb table, and some are missing; sequencing was by immunoSEQ multiplex PCR. The sample has 85,000 to 100,000 clones; approximately 85% are singletons. Sample: PBMCs. The source is a woman aged 18-29 years in good health and CMV-seropositive. CDR3s include the opening cysteine and the closing phenylalanine or tryptophan. Fields, in order: J gene, clone size, V gene, D gene, CDR3 DNA, CDR3 protein. A D gene is named only where the DNA matches it firmly. Only some rows state a clone size, as once, few, many or a class for expanded clones.

>TRBJ2-7|-|TRBV7-3|-
TGTGCCAGCAGCTTAAACGGGCCAAGGGGCCCCTACGAGCAGTACTTC
CASSLNGPRGPYEQYF
>TRBJ2-1|-|TRBV7-2|-
TGTGCCAGCAGCTCAATGCAGGGTGGCTACAATGAGCAGTTCTTC
CASSSMQGGYNEQFF
>TRBJ1-1|-|TRBV7-3|-
TGTGCCAGCAGCTTTAAGAGGACTGAAGCTTTCTTT
CASSFKRTEAFF
>TRBJ2-5|-|TRBV6-1|-
TGTGCCAGCAGTACAGGGGACTCCCGGGAGACCCAGTACTTC
CASSTGDSRETQYF
>TRBJ2-3|-|TRBV2|TRBD1
TGTGCCAGCAGTGAGGGGACAGGGTCAGATACGCAGTATTTT
CASSEGTGSDTQYF
>TRBJ1-1|-|TRBV20-1|-
TGCAGTGCTGAGGGTGGCACTGAAGCTTTCTTT
CSAEGGTEAFF
>TRBJ2-5|-|TRBV9|TRBD2
TGTGCCAGCAGCGCCCCCCCGGCGGGGGGGCCGAAGACCCAGTACTTC
CASSAPPAGGPKTQYF
>TRBJ1-2|-|TRBV7-9|TRBD1
TGTGCCAGCCCAGGGGGAGATGGCTACACCTTC
CASPGGDGYTF
>TRBJ2-3|once|TRBV5-4|TRBD1
TGTGCCAGCAGTCCCCCGGGACAGAACACAGATACGCAGTATTTT
CASSPPGQNTDTQYF
>TRBJ2-5|once|TRBV9|TRBD2
TGTGCCAGCAGCGCCCAGCGGGGGGGACGGGAGACCCAGTACTTC
CASSAQRGGRETQYF
>TRBJ2-3|-|TRBV4-1|-
TGCGCCAGCAGCCAATCTTCGGCGGGCACAGATACGCAGTATTTT
CASSQSSAGTDTQYF
>TRBJ2-1|-|TRBV4-1|-
TGCGCCAGCAGCCACGCACTAGCCGGCTCCTACAATGAGCAGTTCTTC
CASSHALAGSYNEQFF
>TRBJ2-1|-|TRBV18|TRBD1
TGTGCCAGCTCACCCGAGACAGGGGTCAATGAGCAGTTCTTC
CASSPETGVNEQFF
>TRBJ1-1|-|TRBV5-1|TRBD1
TGCGCCAGCAGCTTCTCGGGACAGGGGACTGAAGCTTTCTTT
CASSFSGQGTEAFF
>TRBJ1-4|-|TRBV5-1|-
TGCGCCAGCAGCTTGAACCCCAGGGGCACTAATGAAAAACTGTTTTTT
CASSLNPRGTNEKLFF
>TRBJ2-1|-|TRBV7-3|TRBD2
TGTGCCAGCAGCTCTGGACTAGCGGGGGCTTACAATGAGCAGTTCTTC
CASSSGLAGAYNEQFF
>TRBJ2-2|-|TRBV30|-
TGTGCCTGGACTAGTGACACCGGGGAGCTGTTTTTT
CAWTSDTGELFF
>TRBJ2-2|-|TRBV6-1|TRBD1
TGTGCCACTCACGGACAGGGCAACACCGGGGAGCTGTTTTTT
CATHGQGNTGELFF
>TRBJ1-6|-|TRBV21-1|-
TGTGCCAGCATGGGGACAGGCGTTAATTCACCCCTCCACTTT
CASMGTGVNSPLHF
>TRBJ2-7|few|TRBV6-1|-
TGTGCCAGCAGTGACTTTGCCGTTACCTTCCCCCTCAGCGAGCAGTACTTC
CASSDFAVTFPLSEQYF
>TRBJ2-3|-|TRBV15|TRBD2
TGTGCCACCAGCAGGAGCGGGGTGACCACAGATACGCAGTATTTT
CATSRSGVTTDTQYF
>TRBJ1-5|few|TRBV6-1|TRBD1
TGTGCCAGCAGTGAATATGGGACAGGGTATCAGCCCCAGCATTTT
CASSEYGTGYQPQHF
>TRBJ1-2|-|TRBV4-1|-
TGCGCCAGCAGCCAAACGGGCCGCGGGAACTATGGCTACACCTTC
CASSQTGRGNYGYTF
>TRBJ2-1|-|TRBV7-9|-
TGTGCCAGCAGCTCGGAGAGTAAACGCAATGAGCAGTTCTTC
CASSSESKRNEQFF
>TRBJ2-7|-|TRBV20-1|-
TGCAGTGCTAGAAGGGGCTACGAGCAGTACTTC
CSARRGYEQYF
>TRBJ2-1|once|TRBV4-1|TRBD2
TGCGCCAGCAGCACACTAGCGGGAAATTACAATGAGCAGTTCTTC
CASSTLAGNYNEQFF
>TRBJ2-7|-|TRBV19|-
TGTGCCAGTAGTATTAGCCCAGCGGACTACGAGCAGTACTTC
CASSISPADYEQYF
>TRBJ1-5|-|TRBV15|-
TGTGCCACCAGCAGAGATCAGATTTCTGGTCAGCCCCAGCATTTT
CATSRDQISGQPQHF
>TRBJ1-1|-|TRBV28|-
TGTGCCAGTTTGGAGGCGGGGGGCGCAACTGAAGCTTTCTTT
CASLEAGGATEAFF
>TRBJ2-7|-|TRBV5-1|TRBD2
TGCGCCAGCAGCTCGGCACCACCTAGCGGGAGCTTATACTACGAGCAGTACTTC
CASSSAPPSGSLYYEQYF
>TRBJ2-7|-|TRBV6-5|TRBD2
TGTGCCAGCAGTTACTCGTTAGCGGGGGCGGGGGAGCAGTACTTC
CASSYSLAGAGEQYF
>TRBJ2-2|once|TRBV7-8|TRBD1
TGTGCCAGTTCGAATTGGGACAGGGGTTCCGGGGAGCTGTTTTTT
CASSNWDRGSGELFF
>TRBJ2-5|-|TRBV18|TRBD1
TGTGCCAGCTCACCAGACAGGGTCAACCAACTCGGGGAGACCCAGTACTTC
CASSPDRVNQLGETQYF
>TRBJ2-3|-|TRBV6-4|TRBD1
TGTGCCAGCAGTGACGGACAGGGGGCAGATACGCAGTATTTT
CASSDGQGADTQYF
>TRBJ2-1|-|TRBV28|-
TGTGCCAGCAGTTTTCATAAGGGGTACAATGAGCAGTTCTTC
CASSFHKGYNEQFF
>TRBJ2-1|few|TRBV25-1|-
TGTGCCAGCAGTGAGACAGCCTACAATGAGCAGTTCTTC
CASSETAYNEQFF
>TRBJ1-3|-|TRBV12-5|-
TGTGCTAGTGGTTTGGTACGAAAAGACTTGATCTCTGGAAACACCATATATTTT
CASGLVRKDLISGNTIYF
>TRBJ2-4|-|TRBV30|TRBD2
TGTGCCTGGAGTAAAGGACTAGCGGTAGGCAAAAACATTCAGTACTTC
CAWSKGLAVGKNIQYF
>TRBJ1-2|-|TRBV19|-
TGTGCCAGTAGTATAATTGTGGACAGACTCTATGGCTACACCTTC
CASSIIVDRLYGYTF
>TRBJ2-5|-|TRBV6-1|-
TGTGCCAGCAGTGAAGCAGTAGCAGAGACCCAGTACTTC
CASSEAVAETQYF
>TRBJ2-2|-|TRBV29-1|-
TGCAGCGTTTATGGGAGGGGGGAGCTGTTTTTT
CSVYGRGELFF
>TRBJ2-7|-|TRBV19|TRBD2
TGTGCCAGTAGTATTGTGACTAGCGGGAGTTACGAGCAGTACTTC
CASSIVTSGSYEQYF
>TRBJ2-4|-|TRBV18|-
TGTGCCAGCTCCCGGGGGGCAAGTGACATTCAGTACTTC
CASSRGASDIQYF
>TRBJ2-3|-|TRBV7-9|-
TGTGCCAGCAGCTTATGGACTAGCACAGATACGCAGTATTTT
CASSLWTSTDTQYF
>TRBJ1-5|-|TRBV5-6|TRBD1
TGTGCCAGCAGCAGGGCCCGGGACAGAGTATCAAATCAGCCCCAGCATTTT
CASSRARDRVSNQPQHF
>TRBJ1-5|-|TRBV6-1|-
TGTGCCAGCAGTGATTGGGGGGGAATCGGCAATCAGCCCCAGCATTTT
CASSDWGGIGNQPQHF
>TRBJ2-1|-|TRBV6-5|-
TGTGCCAGCAGCCTACAGGGAAATGAGCAGTTCTTC
CASSLQGNEQFF
>TRBJ2-5|-|TRBV4-1|TRBD2
TGCGCCAGCAGCCAAGATCTAGGACTAGCGGGAGGGATAGGAGAGACCCAGTACTTC
CASSQDLGLAGGIGETQYF
>TRBJ1-3|-|TRBV9|-
TGTGCCAGCGGCATGTCAAGCGTCGCTGGAAACACCATATATTTT
CASGMSSVAGNTIYF
>TRBJ2-5|-|TRBV9|TRBD2
TGTGCCAGCAGCGTAGGTGCTAGCGGAGAAGAGACCCAGTACTTC
CASSVGASGEETQYF
>TRBJ2-1|-|TRBV25-1|-
TGTGCCAGCAGTGATGGGGATTCGGCACGGGGCAATGAGCAGTTCTTC
CASSDGDSARGNEQFF
>TRBJ1-5|-|TRBV5-1|TRBD1
TGCGCCAGCAGCCGAGGGGACAGGGAAGCGGAGGGCAATCAGCCCCAGCATTTT
CASSRGDREAEGNQPQHF
>TRBJ2-1|-|TRBV29-1|TRBD2
TGCAGCGCCCTAGCGGAGAACAATGAGCAGTTCTTC
CSALAENNEQFF
>TRBJ2-1|-|TRBV28|-
TGTGCCAGCAGTTTATCCTCCTCTGCCTACAATGAGCAGTTCTTC
CASSLSSSAYNEQFF
>TRBJ2-7|once|TRBV6-6|TRBD1
TGTGCCAGCAGTTACTCGCCAGGGGGAGACGAGCAGTACTTC
CASSYSPGGDEQYF
>TRBJ1-2|-|TRBV7-6|-
TGTGCCAGCAGTGAACAGGGAACCTATGGCTACACCTTC
CASSEQGTYGYTF
>TRBJ2-2|-|TRBV5-4|-
TGTGCCAGCAGCTTTGTTGGCGGCACCGGGGAGCTGTTTTTT
CASSFVGGTGELFF
>TRBJ1-4|few|TRBV18|TRBD1
TGTGCCAGCTCAGGCGACAGGGGCGGAACTAATGAAAAACTGTTTTTT
CASSGDRGGTNEKLFF
>TRBJ1-4|-|TRBV9|TRBD1
TGTGCCAGCAGCGAGGGGACAGGGGAGGCAACTAATGAAAAACTGTTTTTT
CASSEGTGEATNEKLFF
>TRBJ2-7|-|TRBV6-5|-
TGTGCCAGCAGTTTAGACAGTCTGGGCGAGCAGTACTTC
CASSLDSLGEQYF